Below, 28 T cell receptor beta chains from the same sample are listed, as sequenced in a study of T-cell reconstitution after alpha-beta-depleted transplantation in children. Preparation of the TCRbeta library used unique molecular identifiers. TCRdb redid the calling of the PCR reads with MiXCR, one entry per CDR3 protein. The repertoire includes some 43,000 distinct CDR3 sequences, 7.5% to 10% of them detected once, and roughly 28% sits in the top ten. The material sequenced was PBMCs, mostly from graft donor cells, taken 60 days after TCRalphabeta/CD19-depleted stem cell transplant. The receptors derive from a male patient between 2 and 10 years old who had a stem cell transplant for chronic granulomatous disease, so the T cells may come from the graft donor.

This clonotype was found many times. The chain couples TRBV7-9 to TRBJ2-1; 7 nucleotides align to TRBD2. The germline CDR1 and CDR2 sequences are SEHNR and FQNEAQ (reference sequence). Germline trimming cut 5 bases from V and 6 bases from J; bases unmatched to any gene: 7. CDR3 length: 14 amino acids. The CDR3 region has the DNA TGTGCCAGCAGCATCTCGGGACTATTCAATGAGCAGTTCTTC. Its translation is CASSISGLFNEQFF. Drawing the rest from reference TRBV7-9 and TRBJ2-1, the complete variable domain is DTGVSQNPRHKITKRGQNVTFRCDPISEHNRLYWYRQTLGQGPEFLTYFQNEAQLEKSRLLSDRFSAERPKGSFSTLEIQRTEQGDSAMYLCASSISGLFNEQFFGPGTRLTVL.

This clonotype was recorded many times. This chain links TRBV7-2 with TRBJ1-4; D might be TRBD1 (5 bases). Germline loops: CDR1 SGHTA, CDR2 FQGNSA. This CDR3 has 13 amino acids. V lost 5 bases and J 6 bases, leaving 10 bases between the germline ends. The CDR3 bases are TGTGCCAGCAGCCCGGGACTTGATGAAAAACTGTTTTTT. Translated, it gives CASSPGLDEKLFF.

This clonotype was counted a few times. The V and J genes are TRBV12-3 or TRBV12-4 and TRBJ1-5; weak D call: TRBD1 (6 bases). CDR3 size: 13 residues. Trimming took off 8 bases at V and 4 bases at J, with 12 bases between the two ends. CDR3 bases: TGTGCCAGCCGTTACAGGGTAAATCAGCCCCAGCATTTT. The encoded protein is CASRYRVNQPQHF.

V usage is TRBV5-1 and J usage is TRBJ2-7, with D unclear. The CDR3 has 14 residues. Germline assignment: CDR1 SGHRS and CDR2 YFSETQ. V lost 1 base and J lost 1, with 9 bases in between. CDR3 region: CASSLYRESYEQYF. The CDR3 DNA reads TGCGCCAGCAGCTTGTATAGGGAATCCTACGAGCAGTACTTC.

This clonotype was found many times. The gene calls are TRBV12-3 or TRBV12-4 and TRBJ1-3, with 8 positions matching TRBD1. V was clipped by 6 bases and J by 3 bases; unmatched bases: 10. The CDR3 loop spans 16 amino acids. Written as DNA, the CDR3 is TGTGCCAGCAGGCCGAAACAGGGGGTTGGTGGAAACACCATATATTTT. Its protein is CASRPKQGVGGNTIYF.

This clonotype was observed at least ten times. This rearrangement joins TRBV20-1 to TRBJ2-2; 11 nucleotides align to TRBD2. This CDR3 spans 14 amino acids. V lost 6 bases, J lost 3 bases, and 3 bases stayed unmatched. CDR1 is DFQATT, CDR2 SNEGSKA, per germline (reference sequence). As DNA, the CDR3 is TGCAGTGCCCAACTAGCGGGAGACACCGGGGAGCTGTTTTTT. Translation: CSAQLAGDTGELFF.

This clonotype has at least ten counts. V is TRBV7-9 and J is TRBJ2-3, with a tentative D call TRBD2 (5 bases). The CDR3 consists of 15 residues. V was shortened by 2 bases and J by 3 bases, with 12 bases between the two germline ends. Germline values: CDR1 SEHNR, CDR2 FQNEAQ (reference sequence). The CDR3: CASSLSGSGTDTQYF. The CDR3 DNA reads TGTGCCAGCAGCTTAAGTGGGAGTGGGACAGATACGCAGTATTTT.

This clonotype was observed many times. The V call is TRBV5-1, the J call TRBJ1-2; D is possibly TRBD1 (6 bases). Germline values: CDR1 SGHRS, CDR2 YFSETQ. V was shortened by 0 bases and J by 9 bases, with 12 bases between the two germline ends. The CDR3 totals 13 residues. The CDR3 DNA sequence: TGCGCCAGCAGCTTGGCCTTTGGGACAAGCTACACCTTC. It translates to CASSLAFGTSYTF.

This clonotype was seen a few times. This chain links TRBV20-1 with TRBJ1-2, with TRBD1 as a possible D gene (5 bases). CDR3 size: 14 residues. Per germline, CDR1 DFQATT and CDR2 SNEGSKA (reference sequence). V shed 3 bases and J shed 5 bases, with 16 bases lying between them. DNA for the CDR3: TGCAGTGCTAGTATTGAGGGGAGACTGTATGGCTACACCTTC. It translates to CSASIEGRLYGYTF.

The V call is TRBV27, the J call TRBJ2-2; a weak D match, TRBD2 (7 bases). The V end was cut by 6 bases, the J end by 6 bases, with 14 bases between. CDR1 MNHEY and CDR2 SMNVEV come from the germline V gene (reference sequence). The CDR3 contains 14 residues. Written as DNA, the CDR3 is TGTGCCAGCAGGCCCCAGGGGAGGGCCGGGGAGCTGTTTTTT. Protein sequence: CASRPQGRAGELFF.

This clonotype was counted at least ten times. This chain joins TRBV19 and TRBJ2-5, with TRBD1 matching 7 bases. V trimming: 5 bases; J trimming: 2 bases; junction bases outside the gene matches: 5. The CDR3 contains 14 residues. Germline assignment: CDR1 LNHDA and CDR2 SQIVND (reference sequence). The CDR3 here is CASSVSTGQETQYF. CDR3 DNA: TGTGCCAGTAGTGTCTCGACAGGGCAAGAGACCCAGTACTTC.

The chain has TRBV2 and TRBJ1-3; D unclear. The CDR3 has 16 amino acids. V dropped 4 bases and J dropped 0 bases, with 13 bases sitting between them. CDR1 is SNHLY and CDR2 is FYNNEI in the germline V gene. CDR3 residues: CASSVSRTSSGNTIYF. CDR3 bases: TGTGCCAGCAGTGTTTCGCGTACGAGCTCTGGAAACACCATATATTTT. The variable domain in full, completed from reference TRBV2 and TRBJ1-3, reads EPEVTQTPSHQVTQMGQEVILRCVPISNHLYFYWYRQILGQKVEFLVSFYNNEISEKSEIFDDQFSVERPDGSNFTLKIRSTKLEDSAMYFCASSVSRTSSGNTIYFGEGSWLTVV.

Many counts were recorded for this clonotype. The chain recombines TRBV5-1 with TRBJ2-1; 7 positions agree with TRBD2. The V gene end was trimmed by 1 base and the J gene end by 10 bases; junction bases not matched to a gene: 8. Germline-derived CDR1 and CDR2 are SGHRS and YFSETQ. The CDR3 runs to 14 residues. Here the CDR3 reads CASSLSVTSAEQFF. In DNA, the CDR3 is TGCGCCAGCAGCTTGTCGGTCACTAGCGCAGAGCAGTTCTTC.

This clonotype was seen at least ten times. The V and J genes are TRBV10-3 and TRBJ2-3; D unclear. Trimming pared 4 bases from V and 2 bases from J, leaving 7 bases between. This CDR3 has 13 amino acids. CDR1 and CDR2 from the germline V gene are ENHRY and SYGVKD. This CDR3 reads CAISGLNTDTQYF. As DNA, the CDR3 is TGTGCCATCAGTGGTCTGAACACAGATACGCAGTATTTT.

This clonotype was seen at least ten times. This chain's CDR3 is CASSWGRSYEQYF. CDR3 DNA sequence: TGTGCCAGCAGCTGGGGTCGTTCCTACGAGCAGTACTTC. The chain employs TRBV11-2 and TRBJ2-7; D gene ambiguous. CDR1 is SGHAT and CDR2 is FQNNGV in the germline V gene. Trimming pared 4 bases from V and 1 base from J, leaving 8 bases between. The CDR3 loop spans 13 amino acids.

The sample holds many counts of this clonotype. The chain is built from TRBV2 and TRBJ2-1, with TRBD2 matching 8 bases. The CDR3 loop spans 14 amino acids. Germline V lookup: CDR1 SNHLY, CDR2 FYNNEI. The junction had 9 bases not matched to a gene; V was cut back by 8 bases and J by 6 bases. The CDR3 reads CASGQGTRPNEQFF. CDR3 bases: TGTGCCAGCGGCCAAGGGACTAGGCCCAATGAGCAGTTCTTC.

This clonotype was recorded at least ten times. This chain links TRBV28 with TRBJ1-1, with 7 bases that match TRBD1. CDR3 length equals 13 residues. Trimming took 6 bases from V and 5 from J; bases not matched to a gene: 6. The germline gives CDR1 MDHEN, CDR2 SYDVKM. CDR3 loop: CASRTLTGTEAFF. CDR3 coding DNA: TGTGCCAGCAGAACTTTGACAGGGACTGAAGCTTTCTTT. The full variable domain, its missing parts supplied by reference TRBV28 and TRBJ1-1, is DVKVTQSSRYLVKRTGEKVFLECVQDMDHENMFWYRQDPGLGLRLIYFSYDVKMKEKGDIPEGYSVSREKKERFSLILESASTNQTSMYLCASRTLTGTEAFFGQGTRLTVV.

V and J are TRBV5-1 and TRBJ2-2, with unresolved D. V dropped 0 bases and J dropped 8 bases, with 5 bases sitting between them. This CDR3 has 12 amino acids. CDR1 and CDR2 (germline): SGHRS, YFSETQ. The CDR3 DNA sequence: TGCGCCAGCAGCTTGGATGGAGGGGAGCTGTTTTTT. This codes for CASSLDGGELFF.

This clonotype was observed a few times. CDR3 nucleotides: TGTGCCAGCAGTCCAGGCCGGGACAGGCCCGGGGAGCTGTTTTTT. It yields the protein CASSPGRDRPGELFF. The gene calls are TRBV6-5 and TRBJ2-2; 8 bases agree with TRBD1. This CDR3 has 15 residues. CDR1 MNHEY and CDR2 SVGAGI come from the germline V gene. V shed 5 bases and J 6 bases; nucleotides not matched to a gene: 8.

This clonotype was seen ten or more times. This chain joins TRBV15 and TRBJ2-7; D remains unclear. Trimming took 5 bases from V and 3 from J, leaving 17 bases between them. The CDR3 length is 15 residues. Germline V gives CDR1 LNHNV, CDR2 YYDKDF (reference sequence). The CDR3: CATSPSPGLGYEQYF. CDR3 nucleotide sequence: TGTGCCACCAGCCCCAGTCCCGGGTTGGGCTACGAGCAGTACTTC.

This clonotype has a count of ten or more. The chain recombines TRBV20-1 with TRBJ2-2; D ambiguous. The CDR3 length is 14 residues. With 5 bases removed from V and 4 bases from J, the gap between germline ends came to 14 bases. The germline gives CDR1 DFQATT, CDR2 SNEGSKA (reference sequence). CDR3 nucleotide sequence: TGCAGTGCTCGAGTCCCGACTGGCACCGGGGAGCTGTTTTTT. This gives the protein CSARVPTGTGELFF.

The sample holds many counts of this clonotype. This sequence joins TRBV28 and TRBJ2-7; a possible D gene is TRBD2 (6 bases). Per germline, CDR1 MDHEN and CDR2 SYDVKM. The CDR3 runs to 15 residues. V shed 5 bases and J shed 7 bases, with 21 bases lying between them. This CDR3 is CASSTTSLRRMEQYF. CDR3 bases: TGTGCCAGCAGTACTACTAGCCTCCGGAGAATGGAGCAGTACTTC.

By sample share, this clonotype is medium-sized. The V gene is TRBV5-1, the J gene TRBJ1-1; 7 bases agree with TRBD1. The CDR3 loop spans 15 amino acids. From germline, CDR1 is SGHRS and CDR2 YFSETQ. The ends lost 3 bases at V and 1 base at J; junction bases unmatched: 6. CDR3 region: CASSSYRGQNTEAFF. In DNA, the CDR3 is TGCGCCAGCAGCTCCTACAGGGGCCAGAACACTGAAGCTTTCTTT.

This clonotype was counted at least ten times. The chain uses TRBV5-1 and TRBJ2-5; unclear D gene. This CDR3 has 14 residues. V was clipped by 0 bases and J by 1 base, with 7 bases between them. In germline, CDR1 is SGHRS, CDR2 YFSETQ. Here the CDR3 reads CASSLVGLQETQYF. CDR3 nucleotide sequence: TGCGCCAGCAGCTTGGTGGGTCTCCAAGAGACCCAGTACTTC.

This clonotype was detected only a few times. This chain uses TRBV20-1 with TRBJ2-7; 10 bases match TRBD2. V lost 1 base to trimming and J lost 0 bases; unmatched junction nucleotides: 9. In germline, CDR1 is DFQATT, CDR2 SNEGSKA (reference sequence). This CDR3 spans 17 amino acids. The CDR3 loop is CSARAPSGSRSSYEQYF. The CDR3, as DNA: TGCAGTGCTAGAGCCCCTAGCGGGAGTCGAAGCTCCTACGAGCAGTACTTC.

This clonotype was counted ten times or more. The chain couples TRBV11-1 to TRBJ2-1, with 14 bases lining up with TRBD2. The CDR3 totals 18 residues. Germline CDR1 is SGHAT and CDR2 is FQDESV (reference sequence). Trimming at V came to 6 bases and at J to 0 bases, leaving 7 bases not matched to a gene. CDR3 DNA sequence: TGTGCCAGCAGGGGACTAGCGGGAGACCTAAGCTCCTACAATGAGCAGTTCTTC. It codes for CASRGLAGDLSSYNEQFF.

This clonotype was detected many times. V is TRBV2 and J is TRBJ1-6; possible D gene TRBD1, 6 bases. This CDR3 spans 16 amino acids. Germline lookup yields CDR1 SNHLY and CDR2 FYNNEI. V lost 2 bases to trimming and J lost 0 bases, with 8 bases between them. CDR3 sequence: CASSETGSSYNSPLHF. The CDR3 DNA reads as TGTGCCAGCAGTGAAACAGGGAGCTCCTATAATTCACCCCTCCACTTT.

This clonotype came up once. The chain carries TRBV7-9 and TRBJ1-1; 9 positions match TRBD1. The V segment lost 3 bases and the J segment 1 base; nucleotides outside the gene matches: 3. The CDR3 runs to 15 residues. Germline loops: CDR1 SEHNR, CDR2 FQNEAQ (reference sequence). CDR3 protein: CASSLTGGKNTEAFF. DNA of the CDR3: TGTGCCAGCAGCTTGACAGGGGGAAAGAACACTGAAGCTTTCTTT. The full variable domain, completed using reference TRBV7-9 and TRBJ1-1, is DTGVSQNPRHKITKRGQNVTFRCDPISEHNRLYWYRQTLGQGPEFLTYFQNEAQLEKSRLLSDRFSAERPKGSFSTLEIQRTEQGDSAMYLCASSLTGGKNTEAFFGQGTRLTVV.